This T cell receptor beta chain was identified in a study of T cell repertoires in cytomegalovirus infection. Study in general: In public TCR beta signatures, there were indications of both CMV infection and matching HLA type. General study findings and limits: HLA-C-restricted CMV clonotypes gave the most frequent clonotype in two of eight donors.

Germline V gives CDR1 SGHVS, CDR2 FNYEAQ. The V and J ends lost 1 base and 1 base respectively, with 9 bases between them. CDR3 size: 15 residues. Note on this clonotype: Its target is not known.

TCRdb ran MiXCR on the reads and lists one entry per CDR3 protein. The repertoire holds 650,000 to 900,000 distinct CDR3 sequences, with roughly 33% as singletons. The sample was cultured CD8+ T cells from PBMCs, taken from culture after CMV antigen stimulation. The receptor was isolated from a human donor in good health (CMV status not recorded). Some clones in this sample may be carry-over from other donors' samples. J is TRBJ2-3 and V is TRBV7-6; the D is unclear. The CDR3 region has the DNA TGTGCCAGCAGCTTAGAAGAGTTTGGCACAGATACGCAGTATTTT. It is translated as CASSLEEFGTDTQYF. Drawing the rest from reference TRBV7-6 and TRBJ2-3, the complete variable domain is GAGVSQSPRYKVTKRGQDVALRCDPISGHVSLYWYRQALGQGPEFLTYFNYEAQQDKSGLPNDRFSAERPEGSISTLTIQRTEQRDSAMYRCASSLEEFGTDTQYFGPGTRLTVL.